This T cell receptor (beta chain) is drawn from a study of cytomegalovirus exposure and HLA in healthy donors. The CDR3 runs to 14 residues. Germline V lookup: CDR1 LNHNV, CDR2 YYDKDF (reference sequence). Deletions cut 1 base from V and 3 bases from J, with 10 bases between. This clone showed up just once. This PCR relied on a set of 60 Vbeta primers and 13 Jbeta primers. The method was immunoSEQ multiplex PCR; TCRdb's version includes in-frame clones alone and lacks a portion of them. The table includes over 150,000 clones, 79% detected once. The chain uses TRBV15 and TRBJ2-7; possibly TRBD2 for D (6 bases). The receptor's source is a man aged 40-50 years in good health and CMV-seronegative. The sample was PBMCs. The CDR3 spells CATSRAGDGYEQYF. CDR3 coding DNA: TGTGCCACCAGCAGAGCGGGGGACGGCTACGAGCAGTACTTC.